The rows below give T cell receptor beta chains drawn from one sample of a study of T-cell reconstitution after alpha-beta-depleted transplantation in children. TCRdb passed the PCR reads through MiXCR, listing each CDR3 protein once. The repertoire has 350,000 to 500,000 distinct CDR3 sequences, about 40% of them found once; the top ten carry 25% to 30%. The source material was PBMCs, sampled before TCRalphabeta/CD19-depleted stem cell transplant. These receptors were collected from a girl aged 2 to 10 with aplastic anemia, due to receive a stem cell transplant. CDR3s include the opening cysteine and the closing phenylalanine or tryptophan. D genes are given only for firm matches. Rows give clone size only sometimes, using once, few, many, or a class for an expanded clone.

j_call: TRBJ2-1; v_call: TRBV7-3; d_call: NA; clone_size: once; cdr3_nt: TGTGCCAGCATCCCCACCGGGACCCACTACAATGAGCAGTTCTTC; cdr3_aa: CASIPTGTHYNEQFF
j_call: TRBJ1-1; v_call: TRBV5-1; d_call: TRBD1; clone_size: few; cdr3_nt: TGCGCCAGCAGCTCACAGGGGGCGCAGCAGTCTGAAGCTTTCTTT; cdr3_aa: CASSSQGAQQSEAFF
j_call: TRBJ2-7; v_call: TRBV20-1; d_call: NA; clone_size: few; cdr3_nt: TGCAGTGCTAGGGTCCAGGGGCATTATTACGAGCAGTACTTC; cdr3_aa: CSARVQGHYYEQYF
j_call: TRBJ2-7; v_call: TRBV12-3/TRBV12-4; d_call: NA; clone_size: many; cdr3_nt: TGTGCCAGCGCCTGGGGGGTTTCCTACGAGCAGTACTTC; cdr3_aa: CASAWGVSYEQYF
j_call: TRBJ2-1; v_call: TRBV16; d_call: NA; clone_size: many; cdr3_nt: TGTGCCAGCACCCGGAGGAATGTTAACAATGAGCAGTTCTTC; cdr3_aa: CASTRRNVNNEQFF
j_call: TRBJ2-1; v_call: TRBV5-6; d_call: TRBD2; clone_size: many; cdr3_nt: TGTGCCAGCAGCTTGGTAGCGGGGAGCTCCTACAATGAGCAGTTCTTC; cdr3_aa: CASSLVAGSSYNEQFF
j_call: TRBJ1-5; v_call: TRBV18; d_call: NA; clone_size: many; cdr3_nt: TGTGCCAGCAGTCCTGGAGGTCAGCCCCAGCATTTT; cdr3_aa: CASSPGGQPQHF
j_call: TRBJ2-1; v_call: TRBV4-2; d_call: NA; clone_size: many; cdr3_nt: TGTGCCAGCAGCCAAGATCTGGATAGGCAGTTCTTC; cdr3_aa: CASSQDLDRQFF
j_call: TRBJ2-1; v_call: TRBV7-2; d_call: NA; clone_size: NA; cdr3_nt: TGTGCCAGCAGCTTACTAGTAGTAGGGTTGGAGCAGTTCTTC; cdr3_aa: CASSLLVVGLEQFF
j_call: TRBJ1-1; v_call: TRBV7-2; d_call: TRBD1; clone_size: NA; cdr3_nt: TGTGCCAGCAGTACAGGGGGCATTACCAAAGCTTTCTTT; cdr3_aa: CASSTGGITKAFF
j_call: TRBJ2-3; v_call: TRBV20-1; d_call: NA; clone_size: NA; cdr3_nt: TGCAGTACCGTCCGGGGGAACACAGATACGCAGTATTTT; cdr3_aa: CSTVRGNTDTQYF
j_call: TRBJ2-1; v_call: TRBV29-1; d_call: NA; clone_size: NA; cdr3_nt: TGCAGCGGCATGACGGGACTCAACAATGAGCAGTTCTTC; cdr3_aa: CSGMTGLNNEQFF
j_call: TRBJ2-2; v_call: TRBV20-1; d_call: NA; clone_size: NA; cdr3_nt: TGCAGTGCTAGAGATTTTTGGCGGGGCTCGAACACCGGGGAGCTGTTTTTT; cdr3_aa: CSARDFWRGSNTGELFF
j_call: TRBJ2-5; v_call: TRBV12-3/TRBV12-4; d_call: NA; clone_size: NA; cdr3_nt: TGTGCCAGCAGCCAACCTTCCGGGGGGCAGACCCAGTACTTC; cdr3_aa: CASSQPSGGQTQYF
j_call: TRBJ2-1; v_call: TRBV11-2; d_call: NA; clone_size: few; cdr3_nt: TGTGCCAGCAGCGGAGGGACAGTCTACAATGAGCAGTTCTTC; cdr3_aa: CASSGGTVYNEQFF
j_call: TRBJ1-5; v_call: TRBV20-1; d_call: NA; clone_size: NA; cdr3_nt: TGCAGTGCGAGCACCGGGGTTTGGGGCAATCAGCCCCAGCATTTT; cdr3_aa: CSASTGVWGNQPQHF
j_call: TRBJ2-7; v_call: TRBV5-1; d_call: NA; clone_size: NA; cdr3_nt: TGCGCCAGCAGCCCGAACACCTACGAGCAGTACTTC; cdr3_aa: CASSPNTYEQYF
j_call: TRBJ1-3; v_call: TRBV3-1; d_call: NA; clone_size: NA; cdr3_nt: TGTGCCAGCAGCCAAGACGCCTCTGGAAACACCATATATTTT; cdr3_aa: CASSQDASGNTIYF
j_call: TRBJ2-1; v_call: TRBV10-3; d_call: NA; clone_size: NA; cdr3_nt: TGTGCCATCAGTGAGAGTACGAACAATGAGCAGTTCTTC; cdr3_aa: CAISESTNNEQFF
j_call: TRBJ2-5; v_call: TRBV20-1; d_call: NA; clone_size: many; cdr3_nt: TGCAGTGCTAGAGTGCCCGGTTCGGACGAGACCCAGTACTTC; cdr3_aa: CSARVPGSDETQYF
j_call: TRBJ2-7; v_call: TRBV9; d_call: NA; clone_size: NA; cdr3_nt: TGTGCCAGCAGCGCGCACGGGGCAATAAACGACGAGCAGTACTTC; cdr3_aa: CASSAHGAINDEQYF
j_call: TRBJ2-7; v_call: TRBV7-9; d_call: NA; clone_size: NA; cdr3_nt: TGTGCCAGCAGCTTACCAGAGTCCTACGAGCAGTACTTC; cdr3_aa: CASSLPESYEQYF
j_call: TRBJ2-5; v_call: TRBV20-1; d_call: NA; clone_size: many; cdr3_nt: TGCAGTGCTCGAGAACCCACCACCCAGTACTTC; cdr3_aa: CSAREPTTQYF
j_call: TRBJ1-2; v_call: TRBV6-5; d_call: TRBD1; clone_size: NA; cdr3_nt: TGTGCCAGCAGTTACTCACAGGGGGGCTCGGCTAACTATGGCTACACCTTC; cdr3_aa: CASSYSQGGSANYGYTF
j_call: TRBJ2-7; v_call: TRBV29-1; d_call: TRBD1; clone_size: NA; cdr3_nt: TGCAGCGCCCGGGGACAGGGGAGATACGAGCAGTACTTC; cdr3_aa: CSARGQGRYEQYF
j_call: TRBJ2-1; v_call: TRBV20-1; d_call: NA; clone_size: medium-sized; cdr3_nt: TGCAGTGCTAGAGATCGCGGGCGGGTCTCCTACAATGAGCAGTTCTTC; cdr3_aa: CSARDRGRVSYNEQFF
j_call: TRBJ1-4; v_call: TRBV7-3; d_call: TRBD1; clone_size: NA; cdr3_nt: TGTGCCAGCAGCTCTACAGGGGTGAGGGCCGGGGAAAAACTGTTTTTT; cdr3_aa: CASSSTGVRAGEKLFF
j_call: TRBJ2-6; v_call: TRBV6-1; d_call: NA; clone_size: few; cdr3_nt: TGTGCCAGCAATCCCGGTCTCTCTGGGGCCAACGTCCTGACTTTC; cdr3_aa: CASNPGLSGANVLTF
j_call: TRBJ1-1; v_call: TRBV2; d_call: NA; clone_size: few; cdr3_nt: TGTGCCAGCAGTGTGTGGGACACTATAACACCTGAAGCTTTCTTT; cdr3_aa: CASSVWDTITPEAFF
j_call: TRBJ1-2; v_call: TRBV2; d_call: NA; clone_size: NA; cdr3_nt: TGTGCCAGCAGTACCACACGACAGCCAATCTATGGCTACACCTTC; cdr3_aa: CASSTTRQPIYGYTF
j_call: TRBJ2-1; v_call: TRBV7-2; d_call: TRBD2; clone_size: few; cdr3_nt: TGTGCCAGCAGCCCACTAGCGGAGCGATACAATGAGCAGTTCTTC; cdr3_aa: CASSPLAERYNEQFF
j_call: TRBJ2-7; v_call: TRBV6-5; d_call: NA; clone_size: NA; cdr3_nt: TGTGCCAGCAGTACCGGGATCGAGCAGTACTTC; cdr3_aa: CASSTGIEQYF
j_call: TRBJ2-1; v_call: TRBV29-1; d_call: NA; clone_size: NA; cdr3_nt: TGCAGCGTTGACAGGGCGTCAGGGGTCCTAATGAGCTCCTACAATGAGCAGTTCTTC; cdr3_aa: CSVDRASGVLMSSYNEQFF
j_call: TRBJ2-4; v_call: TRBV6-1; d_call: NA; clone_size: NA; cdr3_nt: TGTGCCAGCAGCCAGGGTGGGCCAGGACAAGGAAACATTCAGTACTTC; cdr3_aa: CASSQGGPGQGNIQYF
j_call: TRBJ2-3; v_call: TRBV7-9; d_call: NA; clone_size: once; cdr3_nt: TGTGCCAGCAGCCTCGGAGGGCCTATAGATACGCAGTATTTT; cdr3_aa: CASSLGGPIDTQYF
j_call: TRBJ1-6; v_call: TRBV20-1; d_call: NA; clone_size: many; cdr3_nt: TGCAGTGCTCGGACGGACGGACGGCGTTCACCCCTCCACTTT; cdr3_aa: CSARTDGRRSPLHF
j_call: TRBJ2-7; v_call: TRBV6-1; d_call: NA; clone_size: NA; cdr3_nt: TGTGCCAGCAGTGAGACAGGGAGGGCATACGAGCAGTACTTC; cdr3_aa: CASSETGRAYEQYF
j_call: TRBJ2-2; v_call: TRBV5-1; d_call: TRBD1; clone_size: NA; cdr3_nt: TGCGCCAGCAGCGCCGGACAGGGGTGGACCGGCCCCGGGGAGCTGTTTTTT; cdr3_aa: CASSAGQGWTGPGELFF
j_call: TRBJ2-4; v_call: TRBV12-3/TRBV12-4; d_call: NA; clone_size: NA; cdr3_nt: TGTGCCAGCAGGACAGGTGGGGACTCTCCCCACATTCAGTACTTC; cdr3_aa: CASRTGGDSPHIQYF
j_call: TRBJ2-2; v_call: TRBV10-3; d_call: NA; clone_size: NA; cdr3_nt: TGTGCCATCAGTGGGTCTACCGGGGAGCTGTTTTTT; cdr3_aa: CAISGSTGELFF
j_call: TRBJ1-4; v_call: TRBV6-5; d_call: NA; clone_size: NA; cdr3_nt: TGTGCCAGCAGTTACAAAGGGGCCCGAAGATCAACTAATGAAAAACTGTTTTTT; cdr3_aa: CASSYKGARRSTNEKLFF
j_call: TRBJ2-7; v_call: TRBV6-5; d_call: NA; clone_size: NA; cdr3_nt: TGTGCCAGCAGTTACTCGACGGACTACACCTACGAGCAGTACTTC; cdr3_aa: CASSYSTDYTYEQYF